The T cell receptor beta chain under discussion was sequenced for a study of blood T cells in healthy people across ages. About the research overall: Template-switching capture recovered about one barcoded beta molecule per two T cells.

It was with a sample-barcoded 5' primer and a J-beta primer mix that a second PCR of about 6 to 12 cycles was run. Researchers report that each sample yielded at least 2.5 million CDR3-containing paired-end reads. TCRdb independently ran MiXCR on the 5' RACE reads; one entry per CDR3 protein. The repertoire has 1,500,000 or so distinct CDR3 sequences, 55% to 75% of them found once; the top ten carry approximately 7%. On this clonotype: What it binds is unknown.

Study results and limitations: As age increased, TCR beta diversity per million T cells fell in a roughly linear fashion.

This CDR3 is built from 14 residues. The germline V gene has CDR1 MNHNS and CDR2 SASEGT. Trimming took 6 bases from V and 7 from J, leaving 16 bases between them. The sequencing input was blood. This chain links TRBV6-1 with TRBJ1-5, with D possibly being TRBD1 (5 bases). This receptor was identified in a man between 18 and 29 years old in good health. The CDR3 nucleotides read TGTGCCAGCAGACAAGTCGGGGGTATACAGCCCCAGCATTTT. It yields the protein CASRQVGGIQPQHF.